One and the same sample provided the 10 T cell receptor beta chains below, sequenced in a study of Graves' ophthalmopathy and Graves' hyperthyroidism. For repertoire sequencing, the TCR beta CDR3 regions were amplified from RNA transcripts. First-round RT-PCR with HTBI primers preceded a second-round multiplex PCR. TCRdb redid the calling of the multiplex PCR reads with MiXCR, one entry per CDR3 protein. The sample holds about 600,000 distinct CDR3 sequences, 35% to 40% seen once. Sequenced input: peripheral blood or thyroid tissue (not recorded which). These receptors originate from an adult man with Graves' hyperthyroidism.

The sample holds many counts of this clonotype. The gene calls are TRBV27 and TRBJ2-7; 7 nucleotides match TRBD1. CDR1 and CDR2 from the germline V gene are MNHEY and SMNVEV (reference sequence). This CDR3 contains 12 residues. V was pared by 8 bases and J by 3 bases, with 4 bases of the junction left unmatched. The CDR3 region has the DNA TGTGCCAGCCGGGACAGAAACTACGAGCAGTACTTC. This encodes CASRDRNYEQYF.

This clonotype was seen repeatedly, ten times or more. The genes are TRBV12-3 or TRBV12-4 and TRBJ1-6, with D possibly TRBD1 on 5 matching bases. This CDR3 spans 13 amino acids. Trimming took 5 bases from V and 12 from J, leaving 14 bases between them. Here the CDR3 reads CASSTGRARPLHF. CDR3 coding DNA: TGTGCCAGCAGTACAGGACGGGCCCGACCCCTCCACTTT.

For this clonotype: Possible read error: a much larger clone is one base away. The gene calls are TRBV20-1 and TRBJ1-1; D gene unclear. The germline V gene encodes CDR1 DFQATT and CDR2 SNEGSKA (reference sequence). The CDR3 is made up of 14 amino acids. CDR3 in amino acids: CSATPPLWNAEAFF. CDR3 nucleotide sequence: TGCAGTGCTACCCCACCTCTTTGGAACGCTGAAGCTTTCTTT.

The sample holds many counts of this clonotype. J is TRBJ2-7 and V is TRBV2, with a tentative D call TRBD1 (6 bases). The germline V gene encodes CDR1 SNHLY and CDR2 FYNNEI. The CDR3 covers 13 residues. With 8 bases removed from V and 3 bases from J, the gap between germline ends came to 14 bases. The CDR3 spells CASLLGQLYEQYF. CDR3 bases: TGTGCCAGCCTACTAGGACAGCTCTACGAGCAGTACTTC.

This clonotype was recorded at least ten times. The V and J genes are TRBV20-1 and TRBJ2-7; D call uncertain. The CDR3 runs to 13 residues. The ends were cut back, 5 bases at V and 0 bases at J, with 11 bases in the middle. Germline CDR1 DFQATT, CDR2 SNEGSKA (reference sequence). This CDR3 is CSAQGPYSYEQYF. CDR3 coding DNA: TGCAGTGCTCAAGGTCCCTACTCCTACGAGCAGTACTTC.

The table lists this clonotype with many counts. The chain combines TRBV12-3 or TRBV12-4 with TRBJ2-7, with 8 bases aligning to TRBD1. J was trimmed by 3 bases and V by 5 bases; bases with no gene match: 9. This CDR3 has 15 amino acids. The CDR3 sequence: CASSMRGQVFYEQYF. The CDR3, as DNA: TGTGCCAGCAGTATGCGGGGACAGGTTTTCTACGAGCAGTACTTC.

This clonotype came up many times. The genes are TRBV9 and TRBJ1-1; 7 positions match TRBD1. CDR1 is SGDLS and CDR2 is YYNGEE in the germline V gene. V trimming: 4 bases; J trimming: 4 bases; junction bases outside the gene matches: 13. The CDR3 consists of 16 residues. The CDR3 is CASSHPQTGAATEAFF. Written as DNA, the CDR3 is TGTGCCAGCAGCCACCCTCAAACAGGGGCTGCCACTGAAGCTTTCTTT.

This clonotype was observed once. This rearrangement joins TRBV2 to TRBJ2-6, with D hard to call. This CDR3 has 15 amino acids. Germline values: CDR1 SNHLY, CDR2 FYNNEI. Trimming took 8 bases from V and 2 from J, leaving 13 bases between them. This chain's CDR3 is CASCLDGAGANVLTF. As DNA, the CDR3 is TGTGCCAGCTGCCTGGACGGCGCTGGGGCCAACGTCCTGACTTTC.

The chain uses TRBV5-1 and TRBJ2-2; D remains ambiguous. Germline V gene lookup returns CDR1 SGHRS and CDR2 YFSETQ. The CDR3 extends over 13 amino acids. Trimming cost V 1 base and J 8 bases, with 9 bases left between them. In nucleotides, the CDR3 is TGCGCCAGCAGCTTGTCCCTCGCAGGGGAGCTGTTTTTT. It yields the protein CASSLSLAGELFF.

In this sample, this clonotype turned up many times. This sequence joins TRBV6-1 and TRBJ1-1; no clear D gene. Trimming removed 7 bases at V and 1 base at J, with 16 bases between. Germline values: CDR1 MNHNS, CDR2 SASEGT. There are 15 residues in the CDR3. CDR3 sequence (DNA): TGTGCCAGCAACCCAACGATTCTTTCGAACACTGAAGCTTTCTTT. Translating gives CASNPTILSNTEAFF.